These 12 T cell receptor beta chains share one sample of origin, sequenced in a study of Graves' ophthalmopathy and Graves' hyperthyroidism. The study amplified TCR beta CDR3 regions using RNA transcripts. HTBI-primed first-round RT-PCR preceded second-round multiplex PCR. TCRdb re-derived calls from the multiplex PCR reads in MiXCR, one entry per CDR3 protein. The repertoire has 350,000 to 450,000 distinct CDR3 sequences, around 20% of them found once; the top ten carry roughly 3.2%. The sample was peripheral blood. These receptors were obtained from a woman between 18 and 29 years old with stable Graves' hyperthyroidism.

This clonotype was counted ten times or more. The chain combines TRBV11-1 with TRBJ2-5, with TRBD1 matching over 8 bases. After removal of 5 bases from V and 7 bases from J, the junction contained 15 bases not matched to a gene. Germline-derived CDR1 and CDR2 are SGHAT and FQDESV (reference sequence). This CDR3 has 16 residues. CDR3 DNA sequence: TGTGCCAGCAGCCCAAAGGCGGCCAGGGGGCGAGGGACCCAGTACTTC. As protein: CASSPKAARGRGTQYF.

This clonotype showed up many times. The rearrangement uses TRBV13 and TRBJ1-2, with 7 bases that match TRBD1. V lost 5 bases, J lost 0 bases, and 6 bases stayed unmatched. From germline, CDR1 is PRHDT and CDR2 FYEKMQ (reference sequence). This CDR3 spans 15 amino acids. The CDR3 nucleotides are TGTGCCAGCAGCCCCCGGGACAGAGCTAACTATGGCTACACCTTC. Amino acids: CASSPRDRANYGYTF.

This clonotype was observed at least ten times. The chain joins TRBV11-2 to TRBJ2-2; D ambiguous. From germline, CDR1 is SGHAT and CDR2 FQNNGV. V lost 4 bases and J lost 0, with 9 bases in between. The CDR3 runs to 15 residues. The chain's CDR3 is CASSSTATNTGELFF. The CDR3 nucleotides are TGTGCCAGCAGCTCAACAGCAACGAACACCGGGGAGCTGTTTTTT.

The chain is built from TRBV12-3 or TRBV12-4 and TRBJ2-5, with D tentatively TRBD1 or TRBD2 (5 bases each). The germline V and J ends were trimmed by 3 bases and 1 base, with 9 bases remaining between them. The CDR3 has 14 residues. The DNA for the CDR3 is TGTGCCAGCAGTTTCAGAGGGGCCCAAGAGACCCAGTACTTC. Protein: CASSFRGAQETQYF.

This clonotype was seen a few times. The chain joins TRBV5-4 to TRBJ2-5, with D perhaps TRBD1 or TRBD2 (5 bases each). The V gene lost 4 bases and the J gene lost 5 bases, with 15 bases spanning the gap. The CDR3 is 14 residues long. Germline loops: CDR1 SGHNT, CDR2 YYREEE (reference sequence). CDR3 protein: CASSAQGVGETQYF. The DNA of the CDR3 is TGTGCCAGCAGCGCCCAGGGAGTGGGGGAGACCCAGTACTTC.

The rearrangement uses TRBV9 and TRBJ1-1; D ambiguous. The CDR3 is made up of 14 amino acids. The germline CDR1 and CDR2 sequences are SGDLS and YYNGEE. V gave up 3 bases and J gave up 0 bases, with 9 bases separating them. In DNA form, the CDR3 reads TGTGCCAGCAGCGAGCCCAATATGAACACTGAAGCTTTCTTT. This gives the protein CASSEPNMNTEAFF.

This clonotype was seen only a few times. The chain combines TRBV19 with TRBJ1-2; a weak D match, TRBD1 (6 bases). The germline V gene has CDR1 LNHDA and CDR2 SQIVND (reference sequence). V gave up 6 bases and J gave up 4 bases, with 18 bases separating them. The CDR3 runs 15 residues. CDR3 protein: CASSTTGVDSYGYTF. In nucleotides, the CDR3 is TGTGCCAGTAGCACGACAGGTGTGGATTCCTATGGCTACACCTTC.

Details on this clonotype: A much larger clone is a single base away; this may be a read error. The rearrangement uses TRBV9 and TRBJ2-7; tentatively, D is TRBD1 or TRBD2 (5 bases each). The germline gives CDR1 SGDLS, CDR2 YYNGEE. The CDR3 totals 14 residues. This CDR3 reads CASSVGPQTYGQYF. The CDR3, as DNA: TGTGCCAGCAGCGTGGGACCCCAAACCTACGGGCAGTACTTC.

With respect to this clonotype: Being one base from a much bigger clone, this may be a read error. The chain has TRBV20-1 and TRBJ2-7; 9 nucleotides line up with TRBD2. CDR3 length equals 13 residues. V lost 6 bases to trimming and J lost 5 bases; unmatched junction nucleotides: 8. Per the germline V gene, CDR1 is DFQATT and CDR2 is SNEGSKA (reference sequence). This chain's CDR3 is CSADPGTSHEQYF. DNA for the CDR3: TGCAGTGCAGATCCCGGGACTAGCCACGAGCAGTACTTC.

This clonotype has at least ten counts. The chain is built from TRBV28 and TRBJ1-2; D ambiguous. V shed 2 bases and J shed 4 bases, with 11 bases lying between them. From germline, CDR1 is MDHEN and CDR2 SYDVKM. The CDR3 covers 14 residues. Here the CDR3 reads CASSLPDGFYGYTF. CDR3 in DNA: TGTGCCAGCAGTTTACCAGACGGATTCTATGGCTACACCTTC.

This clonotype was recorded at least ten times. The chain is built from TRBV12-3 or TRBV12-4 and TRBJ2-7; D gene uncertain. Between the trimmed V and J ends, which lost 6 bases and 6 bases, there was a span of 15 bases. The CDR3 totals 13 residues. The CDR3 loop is CASRPTVSGEQYF. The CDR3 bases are TGTGCCAGCAGACCGACCGTTTCGGGCGAGCAGTACTTC.

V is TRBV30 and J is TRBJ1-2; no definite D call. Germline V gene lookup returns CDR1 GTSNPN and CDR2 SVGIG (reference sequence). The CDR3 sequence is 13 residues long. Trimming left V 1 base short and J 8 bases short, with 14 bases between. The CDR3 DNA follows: TGTGCCTGGAGTGGGAACCCAGGAGGGGGCTACACCTTC. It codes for CAWSGNPGGGYTF.